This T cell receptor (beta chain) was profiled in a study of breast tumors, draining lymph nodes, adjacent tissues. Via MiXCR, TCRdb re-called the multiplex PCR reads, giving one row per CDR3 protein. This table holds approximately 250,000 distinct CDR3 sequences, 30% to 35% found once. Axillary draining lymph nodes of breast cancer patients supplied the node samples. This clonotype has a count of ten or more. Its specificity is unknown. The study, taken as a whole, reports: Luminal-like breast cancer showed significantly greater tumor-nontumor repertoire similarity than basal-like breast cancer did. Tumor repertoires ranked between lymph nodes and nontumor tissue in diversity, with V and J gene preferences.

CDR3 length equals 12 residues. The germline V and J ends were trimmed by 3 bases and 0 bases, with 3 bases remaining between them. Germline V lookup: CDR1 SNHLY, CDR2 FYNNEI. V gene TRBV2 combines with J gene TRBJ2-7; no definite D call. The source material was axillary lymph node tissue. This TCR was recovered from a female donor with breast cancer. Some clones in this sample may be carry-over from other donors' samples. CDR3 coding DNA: TGTGCCAGCAGTGATGACTCCTACGAGCAGTACTTC. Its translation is CASSDDSYEQYF.